These 3 T cell receptor beta chains were all obtained from the same sample, sequenced in a study of blood T cell repertoires in COVID-19. Repertoires were generated with immunoSEQ multiplex PCR, while TCRdb's copy carries only in-frame clones and drops some. The table lists some 300,000 clones, about 88% of them singletons, with 1.3% in the top ten. The material sequenced was peripheral blood. These receptor sequences come from a man between 65 and 85 years old with acute or convalescent COVID-19.

In its sample, this clone was seen once. The rearrangement links TRBV20-1 to TRBJ1-2; D perhaps matches TRBD1 (5 bases). The CDR3 runs to 10 residues. The V end lost 6 bases, the J end lost 4 bases, and 6 bases lay between the germline ends. CDR1 is DFQATT, CDR2 SNEGSKA, per germline (reference sequence). CDR3 in amino acids: CSARAYGYTF. CDR3 nucleotide sequence: TGCAGTGCCAGGGCCTATGGCTACACCTTC.

The chain carries TRBV6-6 and TRBJ1-5, with 7 bases that match TRBD1. There are 13 residues in the CDR3. Trimming cost V 7 bases and J 5 bases; bases outside gene matches: 5. The germline CDR1 and CDR2 sequences are MNHNY and SVGAGI (reference sequence). DNA for the CDR3: TGTGCCAGCAATGACAGGGCAGATCAGCCCCAGCATTTT. Its protein is CASNDRADQPQHF.

The chain couples TRBV6-2 or TRBV6-3 to TRBJ2-4; D may be TRBD1 or TRBD2 (5 bases each). The CDR3 is 11 amino acids. CDR1 is MNHEY, CDR2 SVGEGT, per germline. Trimming removed 6 bases from V and 15 bases from J, with 15 bases in between. In nucleotides, the CDR3 is TGTGCCAGCAGCCAGGGTTCCAGCGGGTACTTC. Encoded protein: CASSQGSSGYF.